The TCR beta chain under discussion was sequenced for a study of Graves' ophthalmopathy and Graves' hyperthyroidism (dated by TCRdb to between 2018 and 2020). About the full investigation: A patient counted as having stable hyperthyroidism if there was no progression to ophthalmopathy within 18 months of follow-up. In about six hyperthyroidism patients, the T-cell repertoires found in thyroid tissue were compared with those found in blood. After sampling, hyperthyroidism patients received methimazole starting at 30 mg daily, and ophthalmopathy patients received high-dose intravenous methylprednisolone. The independent validation cohort included about 20 hyperthyroidism patients plus 17 patients who later progressed from hyperthyroidism to ophthalmopathy. A discovery set of about 99 patients (about 45 ophthalmopathy, just over 55 stable hyperthyroidism) was enrolled to explore V-J signatures distinguishing ophthalmopathy from hyperthyroidism. In total, around 130 blood samples were TCR-sequenced: around 42 ophthalmopathy, 80 or so hyperthyroidism and roughly 17 hyperthyroidism-to-ophthalmopathy patients. To tell Graves' ophthalmopathy apart from Graves' hyperthyroidism, and to predict which patients would progress to ophthalmopathy, the study relied on TCR beta repertoire signatures. Study-level results and caveats: Most expanded thyroid clonotypes with frequency above 0.001 were also detected in blood, suggesting blood repertoires may reflect the thyroid immune response. Sample size was not predetermined statistically, and investigators were not blinded to group allocation. The 13-signature model separated ophthalmopathy from stable hyperthyroidism with roughly 90% sensitivity and almost 84% specificity in cross-validation, and 80%/75% in the test set. In validation, the model predicted ophthalmopathy progression with 70.59% sensitivity and 72% to 80% specificity; fewer than 15 predicted patients were CT-confirmed with GO in a median of approximately six months.

Hyperthyroidism patients were newly diagnosed, with disease duration under 2 months, and aged 18 to 65 years. Patients with other autoimmune diseases, uncontrolled infections, pregnancy or lactation were excluded. Clinical symptoms, serum thyroxine, TRAb, thyroid ultrasound and orbital computed tomography were used for diagnosis. Trizol reagent was used to extract the total RNA, and its quality was then checked on an Agilent 2100 Bioanalyzer. TCR beta CDR3 regions were amplified from RNA transcripts for repertoire sequencing. HTBI primers and the Qiagen OneStep RT-PCR kit were used in a first-round RT-PCR, which was followed by a second-round multiplex PCR, size selection and purification. The libraries underwent paired-end sequencing with 100 bp reads on an Illumina HiSeq2000. The paper's data handling went like this. SOAPnuke was used to process the reads, removing any read that contained adapters or uncalled bases, had a mean Phred below 15, or lacked an exact match to the constant primer or identifier. COPE v1.2.5 was used to merge the high-quality paired reads. Unique nucleotide sequences were defined as clonotypes and aligned to IMGT TRB V, D and J references using MiTCR v1.1. Only V-J combinations with frequency above 0.0001 were analysed, covering 99% to 99.2% of repertoires. For each V-J combination, a TCR clonal expansion and chaos score was defined as the ratio of F50 clonal expansion to chaos observed in the TCRdist matrix. Features were reduced by Welch's t-statistics and random forest to 10 to 15 V-J combinations, which fed a naive Bayes classifier. The Morisita-Horn index was used to measure how similar the thyroid and blood repertoires were. Clones were called with MiXCR by TCRdb after fastp trimmed the public reads at Q25, and only in-frame beta chains were retained. A single entry per CDR3 protein holds the most common genes and DNA from its merged rows. The V and J calls follow TCRdb's processing rather than the paper's. This sample comprises 1 million to 1.3 million distinct CDR3 sequences, around a third of them detected only once. The top ten constitute approximately 12% of the sample.

Relative to germline, V is 3 bases shorter and J is 3 bases shorter, with 12 bases between their ends. Its CDR3 holds 15 amino acids, cysteine through phenylalanine. The kept DNA is CDR3 alone, 45 bases in frame from the first base. The germline V gene encodes CDR1 DFQATT and CDR2 SNEGSKA (reference sequence). In its sample, this clonotype was seen many times. It has no known antigen specificity. No base quality values were provided; no much bigger clone lies one nucleotide off. The sequenced material came from peripheral blood or thyroid tissue (not recorded which). The TCR comes from an adult man with Graves' hyperthyroidism. The chain employs TRBV20-1 and TRBJ1-6; the D gene is unclear. The DNA is as follows: TGCAGTGCTAGGGTGGACGGGCTCTATAATTCACCCCTCCACTTT. The encoded protein is CSARVDGLYNSPLHF.